This T cell receptor beta chain came from a study of blood T cell repertoires in COVID-19. As for the study in general: In each case, the material was cDNA or gDNA derived from T cells, B-cell-depleted T cells, or PBMCs.

The V and J ends lost 5 bases and 4 bases respectively, with 9 bases between them. Germline CDR1 is SQVTM and CDR2 is ANQGSEA. CDR3 length equals 12 residues. In the authors' methods: Cell counts per sample came from amplifying reference gene primers. Sequencing used immunoSEQ multiplex PCR; TCRdb keeps in-frame clones, though not all of them. For V, J and clone size, that table is used; D and trimming come from the DNA. Among approximately 150,000 clones, about 87% were seen once, and the ten largest hold 0.75% to 0.95%. Sequencing used peripheral blood. The TCR was taken from a woman aged 50 to 60 with acute or convalescent COVID-19. The gene calls are TRBV29-1 and TRBJ2-1, with a weak D call TRBD1 (6 bases). The CDR3 loop is CSVLQGYNEQFF. The DNA of the CDR3 is TGCAGCGTTCTACAGGGATACAATGAGCAGTTCTTC.